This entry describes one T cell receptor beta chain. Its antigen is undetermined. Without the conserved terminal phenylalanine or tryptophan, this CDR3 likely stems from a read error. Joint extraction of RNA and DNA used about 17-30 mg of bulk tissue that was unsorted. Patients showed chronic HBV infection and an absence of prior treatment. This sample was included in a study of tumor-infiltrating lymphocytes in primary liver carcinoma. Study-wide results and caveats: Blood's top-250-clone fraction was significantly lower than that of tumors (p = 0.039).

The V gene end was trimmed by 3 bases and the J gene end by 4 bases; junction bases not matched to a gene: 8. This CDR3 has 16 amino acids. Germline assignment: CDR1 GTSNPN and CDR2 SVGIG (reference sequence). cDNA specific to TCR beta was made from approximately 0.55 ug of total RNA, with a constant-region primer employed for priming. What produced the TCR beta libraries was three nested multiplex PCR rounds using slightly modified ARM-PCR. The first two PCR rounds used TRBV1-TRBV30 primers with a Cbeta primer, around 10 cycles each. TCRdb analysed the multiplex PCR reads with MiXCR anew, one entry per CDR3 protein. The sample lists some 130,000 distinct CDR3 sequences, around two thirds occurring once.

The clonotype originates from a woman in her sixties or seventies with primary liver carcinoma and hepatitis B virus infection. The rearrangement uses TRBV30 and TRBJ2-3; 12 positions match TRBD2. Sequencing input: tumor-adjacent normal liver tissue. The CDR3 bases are TGTGCCTGGAGAGATCTAGCGGGAGGGAACGCAGATACGCAGTATTCT. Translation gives CAWRDLAGGNADTQYS.